This T cell receptor (beta chain) is from a study of blood T cell repertoires in COVID-19. Overall study context: The United States, Italy and Spain supplied acute and convalescent COVID-19 samples. T cells, B-cell-depleted T cells, or PBMCs provided the cDNA or gDNA that served as material.

Original processing notes: Amplified reference gene primers provided the basis for estimating nucleated cell counts. Sequencing used immunoSEQ multiplex PCR; TCRdb keeps in-frame clones, though not all of them. The DNA was the basis for D and trimming; V, J and clone size are from that table. The repertoire holds about 160,000 clones, 90% to 95% seen once, with around 4.6% in the top ten. Looked up from germline, CDR1 is ENHRY and CDR2 is SYGVKD. The V gene lost 4 bases and the J gene lost 1 base, with 7 bases spanning the gap. The CDR3 has 14 residues. This sequence originates from a woman aged 50 to 60 with acute or convalescent COVID-19. The V gene is TRBV10-3, the J gene TRBJ2-2; maybe TRBD1 (5 bases). The sequencing sample was made of peripheral blood. The CDR3 sequence: CAISVQGNTGELFF. The CDR3 DNA sequence: TGTGCCATCAGTGTGCAGGGGAACACCGGGGAGCTGTTTTTT.